This T cell receptor beta chain stems from a study of OX40 agonist ivuxolimab in advanced cancers. Clones were sequenced by immunoSEQ multiplex PCR, and TCRdb holds only the in-frame ones, with some missing. The table lists approximately 50,000 clones, about 89% of them singletons. The sample consisted of CD4+ or CD8+ T cells sorted from blood, taken in a trial of the OX40 agonist ivuxolimab. The receptor's source is an adult with an advanced solid tumor such as melanoma, head and neck, liver or kidney cancer.

The CDR3 loop reads CASSSLTGTEKLFF. Here the CDR3 DNA reads TGTGCCAGCAGTTCACTGACAGGGACGGAAAAACTGTTTTTT. This chain connects TRBV6-5 to TRBJ1-4; 7 nucleotides agree with TRBD1. Trimming cost V 4 bases and J 8 bases; bases outside gene matches: 7. CDR1 is MNHEY, CDR2 SVGAGI, per germline. CDR3 size: 14 residues.